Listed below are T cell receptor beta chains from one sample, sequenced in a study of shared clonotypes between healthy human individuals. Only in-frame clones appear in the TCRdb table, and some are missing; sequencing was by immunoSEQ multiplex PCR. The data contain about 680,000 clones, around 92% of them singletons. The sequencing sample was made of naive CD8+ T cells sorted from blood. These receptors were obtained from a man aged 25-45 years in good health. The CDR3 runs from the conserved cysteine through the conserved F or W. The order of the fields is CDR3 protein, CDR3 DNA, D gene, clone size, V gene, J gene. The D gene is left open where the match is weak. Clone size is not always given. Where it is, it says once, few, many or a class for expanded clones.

CASSFGISYEQYF	TGTGCCAGCAGCTTTGGGATCTCCTACGAGCAGTACTTC	NA	NA	TRBV5-4	TRBJ2-7
CAILREGPYNEQFF	TGTGCCATCCTGAGGGAGGGCCCCTACAATGAGCAGTTCTTC	TRBD2	once	TRBV10-3	TRBJ2-1
CAIRGGRARNEQFF	TGTGCCATCCGGGGTGGGAGGGCCCGGAATGAGCAGTTCTTC	TRBD2	NA	TRBV28	TRBJ2-1
CASSAEPIVGSTEAFF	TGTGCCAGCAGCGCGGAACCAATTGTTGGGAGCACTGAAGCTTTCTTT	NA	NA	TRBV9	TRBJ1-1
CASTKNLRDSSSPSRGYTF	TGTGCCAGCACGAAGAACCTCCGGGACAGCTCCTCTCCCTCTAGGGGCTACACCTTC	TRBD1	NA	TRBV7-9	TRBJ1-2
CAWDHTSGAYNEQFF	TGTGCCTGGGACCATACTAGCGGAGCCTACAATGAGCAGTTCTTC	TRBD2	NA	TRBV30	TRBJ2-1
CASSPRGSSYEQYF	TGTGCCAGCTCACCAAGGGGATCCTCCTACGAGCAGTACTTC	NA	once	TRBV18	TRBJ2-7
CASSLEGDEQFF	TGTGCCAGCAGTTTAGAGGGGGATGAGCAGTTCTTC	NA	NA	TRBV27	TRBJ2-1
CASSLWGLGTGELFF	TGTGCCAGCAGCTTGTGGGGGCTTGGCACCGGGGAGCTGTTTTTT	NA	NA	TRBV5-8	TRBJ2-2
CASSLYYRGTFWDPGRLTDTQYF	TGTGCCAGCAGTTTATATTATCGTGGGACCTTTTGGGACCCGGGACGGCTCACAGATACGCAGTATTTT	NA	NA	TRBV28	TRBJ2-3
CAARRPSYEQYF	TGTGCGGCCCGGAGGCCCTCCTACGAGCAGTACTTC	NA	NA	TRBV28	TRBJ2-7
CASSQLGQQETQYF	TGCGCCAGCAGCCAACTCGGCCAGCAAGAGACCCAGTACTTC	NA	NA	TRBV4-1	TRBJ2-5
CAISAGGPSESSYNEQFF	TGTGCCATCAGTGCAGGGGGCCCGTCGGAAAGCTCCTACAATGAGCAGTTCTTC	TRBD1	NA	TRBV10-3	TRBJ2-1
CASSQFGGGTDTQYF	TGCGCCAGCAGCCAATTTGGGGGGGGCACAGATACGCAGTATTTT	TRBD2	NA	TRBV4-1	TRBJ2-3
CASSISQGLYEQYF	TGTGCCAGTAGTATAAGTCAGGGGCTCTACGAGCAGTACTTC	NA	NA	TRBV19	TRBJ2-7
CASSYLVGNEQFF	TGTGCCAGCAGTTACTTAGTCGGGAATGAGCAGTTCTTC	NA	NA	TRBV2	TRBJ2-1
CAISESGGDASGNTIYF	TGTGCCATCAGTGAGTCGGGAGGGGACGCCTCTGGAAACACCATATATTTT	NA	NA	TRBV10-3	TRBJ1-3
CSVVTVDSYEQYF	TGCAGCGTTGTGACAGTTGACTCCTACGAGCAGTACTTC	NA	once	TRBV29-1	TRBJ2-7
CASSSGRRFGTDTQYF	TGTGCCAGCAGCTCAGGACGGAGGTTCGGCACAGATACGCAGTATTTT	NA	NA	TRBV5-6	TRBJ2-3
CASSFWDEQFF	TGTGCCAGCAGCTTTTGGGATGAGCAGTTCTTC	NA	many	TRBV5-5	TRBJ2-1
CASTGKYEQYF	TGTGCCAGCACTGGAAAATACGAGCAGTACTTC	NA	NA	TRBV6-6	TRBJ2-7
CASSQEPAGGANEQFF	TGCGCCAGCAGCCAAGAACCAGCGGGTGGGGCTAATGAGCAGTTCTTC	NA	NA	TRBV4-1	TRBJ2-1
CASRPRGSGVSYEQYF	TGTGCCAGCAGGCCTAGAGGCTCTGGGGTCTCCTACGAGCAGTACTTC	NA	NA	TRBV28	TRBJ2-7
CASRWQPTSTDTQYF	TGCGCCAGCAGATGGCAGCCGACCAGCACAGATACGCAGTATTTT	NA	NA	TRBV5-1	TRBJ2-3
CSVAGTSGRSTDTQYF	TGCAGCGTCGCCGGGACTAGCGGGCGTAGCACAGATACGCAGTATTTT	TRBD2	NA	TRBV29-1	TRBJ2-3
CASSVGGLAPYNEQFF	TGTGCCAGCAGCGTAGGAGGACTAGCTCCCTACAATGAGCAGTTCTTC	TRBD2	NA	TRBV9	TRBJ2-1
CASSLRQNYEQYF	TGCGCCAGCAGCTTACGACAGAACTACGAGCAGTACTTC	NA	NA	TRBV5-1	TRBJ2-7
CASSLGVGYYGYTF	TGTGCCAGCAGCCTGGGTGTCGGATACTATGGCTACACCTTC	NA	once	TRBV13	TRBJ1-2
CASSLAPTKGQYF	TGTGCCAGCAGTTTAGCCCCCACGAAAGGGCAGTACTTC	NA	NA	TRBV27	TRBJ2-7
CASSLAGTASYEQYF	TGCGCCAGCAGCCTGGCCGGGACAGCATCCTACGAGCAGTACTTC	TRBD1	NA	TRBV4-1	TRBJ2-7
CASSLWAGDLTGELFF	TGTGCCAGCAGCTTATGGGCGGGAGATCTGACCGGGGAGCTGTTTTTT	TRBD2	NA	TRBV7-2	TRBJ2-2
CASSHSRLGEGAREQFF	TGTGCCAGCAGCCACAGTAGGTTAGGAGAGGGGGCACGGGAGCAGTTCTTC	TRBD1	NA	TRBV7-9	TRBJ2-1
CASSLPNDYEQYF	TGTGCCAGCAGCCTCCCGAACGATTACGAGCAGTACTTC	NA	NA	TRBV7-9	TRBJ2-7
CASSSRAAGGEQYF	TGTGCCAGCAGCTCGAGGGCGGCGGGAGGGGAGCAGTACTTC	TRBD2	NA	TRBV7-2	TRBJ2-7
CASRTRSPTSTDTQYF	TGTGCCAGCAGGACACGAAGTCCTACTAGCACAGATACGCAGTATTTT	NA	NA	TRBV7-9	TRBJ2-3
CASSLYPSAESNTGELFF	TGTGCCAGCAGTTTATACCCTAGCGCCGAGTCGAACACCGGGGAGCTGTTTTTT	NA	NA	TRBV27	TRBJ2-2
CASTEWGPGTDTQYF	TGTGCCAGCACCGAATGGGGGCCAGGGACAGATACGCAGTATTTT	NA	NA	TRBV2	TRBJ2-3
CASRDGRTGELFF	TGTGCCAGCAGAGACGGGCGGACCGGGGAGCTGTTTTTT	NA	NA	TRBV6-4	TRBJ2-2
CASSASGAHNEQFF	TGTGCCAGCAGCGCCTCCGGGGCCCACAATGAGCAGTTCTTC	NA	NA	TRBV7-3	TRBJ2-1
CASSFGRTQYNEQFF	TGTGCCAGCAGCTTCGGCAGAACACAATACAATGAGCAGTTCTTC	NA	NA	TRBV11-2	TRBJ2-1
CASSEGQVSYEQYF	TGTGCCAGCAGTGAAGGACAGGTATCCTACGAGCAGTACTTC	NA	NA	TRBV6-1	TRBJ2-7
CASSHTGVPYEQYF	TGTGCCAGCAGCCATACAGGGGTCCCCTACGAGCAGTACTTC	TRBD1	NA	TRBV27	TRBJ2-7
CASSQGQFF	TGTGCCAGCAGCCAAGGACAGTTCTTC	NA	NA	TRBV3-1/TRBV3-2	TRBJ2-1
CASSLSRAGKTQYF	TGTGCCAGCAGTTTATCTAGGGCTGGGAAGACCCAGTACTTC	NA	NA	TRBV27	TRBJ2-5
CASSSTSVNEQFF	TGTGCCAGCAGCAGTACTAGTGTCAATGAGCAGTTCTTC	NA	NA	TRBV7-9	TRBJ2-1
CASSLMGGNQPQHF	TGTGCCAGCAGCCTAATGGGGGGCAATCAGCCCCAGCATTTT	NA	once	TRBV27	TRBJ1-5
CASSQVEPAGVGEQFF	TGTGCCAGCAGCCAAGTGGAGCCCGCGGGAGTGGGTGAGCAGTTCTTC	TRBD2	NA	TRBV4-2	TRBJ2-1
CAISEFRDQETQYF	TGTGCCATCAGTGAGTTCCGGGACCAAGAGACCCAGTACTTC	NA	NA	TRBV10-3	TRBJ2-5
CASSQGISYEQYF	TGTGCCAGCAGCCAAGGGATCTCCTACGAGCAGTACTTC	NA	NA	TRBV11-2	TRBJ2-7
CASSPLAERDNEQFF	TGTGCCAGCAGTCCTCTAGCGGAGAGAGACAATGAGCAGTTCTTC	TRBD2	NA	TRBV28	TRBJ2-1
CASSLDGGTGELFF	TGCGCCAGCAGCTTGGATGGGGGCACCGGGGAGCTGTTTTTT	NA	few	TRBV5-1	TRBJ2-2
CASRLALWTGESWVRNEQFF	TGTGCAAGTCGCTTAGCGCTGTGGACAGGGGAAAGCTGGGTACGCAATGAGCAGTTCTTC	NA	NA	TRBV12-2	TRBJ2-1